Following are 23 T cell receptor beta chains from one sample sequenced in a study of a mutant IDH1 vaccine in newly diagnosed glioma. Time point: week 11, during vaccination. Vaccinated patients received 300 ug of mutant IDH1 20-mer peptide per dose, with topical imiquimod. Sequencing used immunoSEQ multiplex PCR; TCRdb keeps in-frame clones, though not all of them. The sample holds some 120,000 clones, around 77% seen once. The antigens for these receptors are not known. The sample was PBMCs, taken from a glioma patient whose treatment included an IDH1 peptide vaccine. The source is a man aged 40-55 years with glioma.

Only a few counts were recorded for this clone. In the same sample, other DNA sequences code for this CDR3. The chain uses TRBV5-1 and TRBJ2-5; D gene unclear. Germline V gene lookup returns CDR1 SGHRS and CDR2 YFSETQ. This CDR3 has 13 amino acids. V lost 0 bases to trimming and J lost 3 bases, with 6 bases between them. CDR3 sequence (DNA): TGCGCCAGCAGCTTGGGGTCGGAAGAGACCCAGTACTTC. It yields the protein CASSLGSEETQYF.

The chain joins TRBV13 to TRBJ2-5; D is perhaps TRBD2 (5 bases). V gave up 0 bases and J gave up 2 bases, with 10 bases separating them. This CDR3 has 15 residues. Looked up from germline, CDR1 is PRHDT and CDR2 is FYEKMQ (reference sequence). The CDR3 sequence is CASSLGQRSQETQYF. The CDR3 bases are TGTGCCAGCAGCTTAGGACAGCGGAGTCAAGAGACCCAGTACTTC.

The J gene is TRBJ2-5, the V gene TRBV19, with 10 bases identical to TRBD2. V trimming: 3 bases; J trimming: 4 bases; junction bases outside the gene matches: 14. CDR1 LNHDA and CDR2 SQIVND come from the germline V gene (reference sequence). The CDR3 has 18 amino acids. The CDR3 reads CASSIAGVRASGGETQYF. CDR3 coding DNA: TGTGCCAGTAGTATCGCCGGTGTGAGGGCTAGCGGGGGAGAGACCCAGTACTTC.

The rearrangement uses TRBV18 and TRBJ1-4; possibly TRBD1 for D (6 bases). CDR1 is KGHSH, CDR2 LQKENI, per germline. Trimming pared 2 bases from V and 6 bases from J, leaving 10 bases between. CDR3 length equals 14 residues. For the CDR3, the DNA is TGTGCCAGCTCACCAAGGGACACTGATGAAAAACTGTTTTTT. It is translated as CASSPRDTDEKLFF.

This sequence joins TRBV27 and TRBJ2-1, with a possible D match to TRBD2 (6 bases). The germline gives CDR1 MNHEY, CDR2 SMNVEV (reference sequence). The V end was cut by 6 bases, the J end by 0 bases, with 18 bases between. The CDR3 length is 17 residues. The CDR3 loop is CASSPLAHASSYNEQFF. CDR3 DNA: TGTGCCAGCAGCCCCCTAGCGCACGCTAGCTCCTACAATGAGCAGTTCTTC.

The rearrangement links TRBV9 to TRBJ2-7, with 7 bases matching TRBD2. Trimming removed 3 bases from V and 4 bases from J; junction bases left unmatched: 7. From germline, CDR1 is SGDLS and CDR2 YYNGEE. There are 14 residues in the CDR3. The CDR3 nucleotides are TGTGCCAGCAGCGCCAGCGGGGATGGGTACGAGCAGTACTTC. Translating gives CASSASGDGYEQYF.

This chain links TRBV15 with TRBJ2-1; 10 nucleotides line up with TRBD2. CDR3 size: 18 residues. V was clipped by 6 bases and J by 7 bases; unmatched bases: 18. Germline V gene lookup returns CDR1 LNHNV and CDR2 YYDKDF (reference sequence). CDR3 region: CATRGGGISGRKGNEQFF. CDR3 DNA sequence: TGTGCCACCAGAGGAGGGGGGATTAGCGGGAGGAAGGGAAATGAGCAGTTCTTC.

V gene TRBV10-3 combines with J gene TRBJ2-3; TRBD2 matches 8 bases. V lost 7 bases, J lost 2 bases, and 8 bases stayed unmatched. The germline CDR1 and CDR2 sequences are ENHRY and SYGVKD. There are 15 residues in the CDR3. In DNA form, the CDR3 reads TGTGCCATCACGTCGGCGGGGGGTAACACAGATACGCAGTATTTT. Translation: CAITSAGGNTDTQYF.

The chain links TRBV19 to TRBJ1-1; D may be TRBD1 (6 bases). Germline V CDR1 and CDR2: LNHDA, SQIVND (reference sequence). The CDR3 spans 15 residues. The ends were cut back, 10 bases at V and 5 bases at J, with 23 bases in the middle. The CDR3 loop is CATSRLQGQGTEAFF. The CDR3 nucleotides read TGTGCCACAAGCCGGTTACAGGGCCAGGGGACTGAAGCTTTCTTT.

This chain joins TRBV15 and TRBJ2-3; D is undetermined. Germline assignment: CDR1 LNHNV and CDR2 YYDKDF (reference sequence). V lost 10 bases to trimming and J lost 5 bases, with 10 bases between them. CDR3 length: 11 residues. The DNA of the CDR3 is TGTGCCAGTGGGTGGAGAGATACGCAGTATTTT. Encoded protein: CASGWRDTQYF.

This chain joins TRBV30 and TRBJ2-7; D is unclear. The V end was cut by 8 bases, the J end by 0 bases, with 14 bases between. CDR3 size: 13 residues. Germline CDR1 is GTSNPN and CDR2 is SVGIG (reference sequence). The CDR3 loop is CALYWTNSYEQYF. The CDR3 nucleotides are TGTGCCCTCTACTGGACGAACTCCTACGAGCAGTACTTC.

This clone was found once. This chain joins TRBV4-1 and TRBJ1-2; no clear D gene. Trimming took off 0 bases at V and 3 bases at J, with 11 bases between the two ends. The length of the CDR3 is 15 residues. Germline-derived CDR1 and CDR2 are MGHRA and YSYEKL. The DNA of the CDR3 is TGCGCCAGCAGCCAAGATCGCGAGGGATACTATGGCTACACCTTC. Its translation: CASSQDREGYYGYTF.

This clone was detected only once. The chain is built from TRBV7-2 and TRBJ1-6; perhaps TRBD1 as D (6 bases). CDR1 and CDR2 (germline): SGHTA, FQGNSA. This CDR3 has 15 amino acids. Trimming removed 1 base from V and 11 bases from J, with 15 bases in between. CDR3 sequence: CASSLGLQGFTPLHF. The CDR3 nucleotides read TGTGCCAGCAGCTTAGGGTTACAGGGTTTTACACCCCTCCACTTT. The whole variable domain, filled in from reference TRBV7-2 and TRBJ1-6, reads GAGVSQSPSNKVTEKGKDVELRCDPISGHTALYWYRQSLGQGLEFLIYFQGNSAPDKSGLPSDRFSAERTGGSVSTLTIQRTQQEDSAVYLCASSLGLQGFTPLHFGNGTRLTVT.

This clone was counted between two and nine times. Here the CDR3 reads CASSSSTGRNYGYTF. DNA for the CDR3: TGTGCCAGCAGCTCTTCCACGGGCAGGAACTATGGCTACACCTTC. The rearrangement joins TRBV27 to TRBJ1-2; D not resolved. Trimming took off 6 bases at V and 2 bases at J, with 16 bases between the two ends. CDR3 length: 15 amino acids. The germline V gene has CDR1 MNHEY and CDR2 SMNVEV (reference sequence).

The genes are TRBV28 and TRBJ2-1, with D perhaps matching TRBD1 (6 bases). The CDR3 consists of 15 residues. The germline V gene encodes CDR1 MDHEN and CDR2 SYDVKM. Trimming took 7 bases from V and 4 from J, leaving 17 bases between them. CDR3 residues: CASTSLDSPYNEQFF. In DNA form, the CDR3 reads TGTGCCAGCACCTCTCTGGACAGTCCTTACAATGAGCAGTTCTTC.

In its sample, this clone was seen a few times. V is TRBV19 and J is TRBJ1-1; 7 bases match TRBD1. This CDR3 region has 17 residues. V lost 7 bases to trimming and J lost 6 bases; unmatched junction nucleotides: 20. CDR1 and CDR2 (germline): LNHDA, SQIVND (reference sequence). This CDR3 is CASKRILGQAGYSEAFF. The CDR3 region has the DNA TGTGCCAGTAAACGGATCCTAGGACAGGCGGGATACTCTGAAGCTTTCTTT.

V and J are TRBV9 and TRBJ1-2; 7 bases are shared with TRBD1. Germline trimming cut 3 bases from V and 7 bases from J; bases unmatched to any gene: 9. The CDR3 runs 14 residues. Germline loops: CDR1 SGDLS, CDR2 YYNGEE. CDR3 nucleotides: TGTGCCAGCAGCGAGAGAGCCGGGACAGTTGGCTACACCTTC. Translated: CASSERAGTVGYTF.

The chain joins TRBV9 to TRBJ2-1; TRBD2 matches 7 bases. V lost 5 bases and J lost 9; bases outside the gene matches: 17. Germline V CDR1 and CDR2: SGDLS, YYNGEE. The CDR3 has 16 amino acids. The CDR3 DNA follows: TGTGCCAGCAGTCTCACCCAGGGCGGGAGATGGGGTGAGCAGTTCTTC. Translated: CASSLTQGGRWGEQFF.

The chain joins TRBV5-8 to TRBJ2-7; D is undetermined. With 0 bases removed from V and 0 bases from J, the gap between germline ends came to 7 bases. The CDR3 totals 14 residues. Germline CDR1 is SGHTS and CDR2 is YDEGEE. The CDR3 region is CASSLGRPSYEQYF. In DNA form, the CDR3 reads TGTGCCAGCAGCTTGGGCAGGCCCTCCTACGAGCAGTACTTC.

V and J are TRBV5-6 and TRBJ1-1; D call uncertain. This CDR3 comprises 13 residues. Trimming removed 0 bases from V and 5 bases from J, with 8 bases in between. In germline, CDR1 is SGHDT, CDR2 YYEEEE. The CDR3 DNA reads as TGTGCCAGCAGCTTGGCAGCAGGAACTGAAGCTTTCTTT. Protein: CASSLAAGTEAFF.

The CDR3 spells CAIARGQGADTQYF. CDR3 nucleotide sequence: TGTGCCATCGCCCGGGGACAGGGCGCAGATACGCAGTATTTT. The chain carries TRBV2 and TRBJ2-3; 9 bases are shared with TRBD1. Germline trimming cut 10 bases from V and 4 bases from J; bases unmatched to any gene: 9. CDR1 is SNHLY and CDR2 is FYNNEI in the germline V gene. The length of the CDR3 is 14 residues.

This clone turned up a few times. The sample contains more than one DNA sequence encoding this CDR3. The gene calls are TRBV11-2 and TRBJ2-7; a possible D gene is TRBD2 (5 bases). V lost 0 bases and J lost 4, with 13 bases in between. CDR1 is SGHAT, CDR2 FQNNGV, per germline. There are 15 residues in the CDR3. CDR3 coding DNA: TGTGCCAGCAGCTTAGATGGCGGAGGCAGGTACGAGCAGTACTTC. The encoded protein is CASSLDGGGRYEQYF.

A word on this clone: The junction differs from germline at one of its ends, possibly a read error. The chain couples TRBV7-7 to TRBJ2-1; D possibly uses TRBD1 or TRBD2 (5 bases each). In germline, CDR1 is SSHAT, CDR2 FNYEAQ (reference sequence). This CDR3 has 14 amino acids. The CDR3 reads CASSPGTVNNEQFF. CDR3 in DNA: TGTGCTAGCAGCCCCGGGACCGTCAACAATGAGCAGTTCTTC.